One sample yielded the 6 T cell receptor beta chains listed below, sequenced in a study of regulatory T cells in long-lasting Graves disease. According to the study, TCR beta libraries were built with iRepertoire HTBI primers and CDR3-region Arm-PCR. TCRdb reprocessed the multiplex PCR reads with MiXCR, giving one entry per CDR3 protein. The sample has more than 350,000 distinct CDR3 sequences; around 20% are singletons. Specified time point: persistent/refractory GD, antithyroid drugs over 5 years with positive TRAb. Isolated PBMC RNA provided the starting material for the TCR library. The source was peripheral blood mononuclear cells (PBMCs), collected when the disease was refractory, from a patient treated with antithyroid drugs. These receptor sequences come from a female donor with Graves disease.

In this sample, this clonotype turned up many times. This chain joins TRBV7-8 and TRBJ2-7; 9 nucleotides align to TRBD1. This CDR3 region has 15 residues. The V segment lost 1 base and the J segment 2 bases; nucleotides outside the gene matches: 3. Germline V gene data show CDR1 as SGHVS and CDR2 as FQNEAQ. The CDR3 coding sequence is TGTGCCAGCAGCTTAGTCGGACAGGGGACCTACGAGCAGTACTTC. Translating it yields CASSLVGQGTYEQYF.

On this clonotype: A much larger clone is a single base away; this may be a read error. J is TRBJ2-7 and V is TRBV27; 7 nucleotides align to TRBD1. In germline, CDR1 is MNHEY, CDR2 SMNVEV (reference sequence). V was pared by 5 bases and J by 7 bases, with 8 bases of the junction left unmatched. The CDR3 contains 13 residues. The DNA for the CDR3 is TGTGCCAGCAGTCCCTCTCAGGGGGATGAGCAGTACTTC. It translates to CASSPSQGDEQYF.

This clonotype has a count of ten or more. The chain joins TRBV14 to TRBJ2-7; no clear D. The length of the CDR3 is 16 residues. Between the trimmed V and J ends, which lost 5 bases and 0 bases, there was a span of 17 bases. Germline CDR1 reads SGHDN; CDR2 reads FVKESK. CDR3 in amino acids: CASSSIDGPSSYEQYF. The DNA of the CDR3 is TGTGCCAGCAGCTCAATCGACGGGCCGAGCTCCTACGAGCAGTACTTC.

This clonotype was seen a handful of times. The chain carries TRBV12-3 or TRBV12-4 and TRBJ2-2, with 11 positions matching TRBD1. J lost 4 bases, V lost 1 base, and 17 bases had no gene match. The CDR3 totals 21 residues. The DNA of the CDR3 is TGTGCCAGCAGTTTAGAACGTCACGGGGACAGGGGGTTTCGGCGCACCGGGGAGCTGTTTTTT. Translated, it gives CASSLERHGDRGFRRTGELFF.

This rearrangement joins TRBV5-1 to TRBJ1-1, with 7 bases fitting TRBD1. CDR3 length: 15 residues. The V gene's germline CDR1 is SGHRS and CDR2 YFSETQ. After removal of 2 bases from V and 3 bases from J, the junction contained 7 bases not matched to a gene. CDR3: CASSLSQGFHTEAFF. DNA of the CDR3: TGCGCCAGCAGCTTATCACAGGGGTTCCACACTGAAGCTTTCTTT.

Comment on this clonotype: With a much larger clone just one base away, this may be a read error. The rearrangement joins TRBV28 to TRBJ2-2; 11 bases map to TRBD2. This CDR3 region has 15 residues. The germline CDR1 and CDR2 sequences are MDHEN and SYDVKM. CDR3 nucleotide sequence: TGTGCCAGCAGTTTGAGACTAGCGGGATACGGGGAGCCGTTTTTT. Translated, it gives CASSLRLAGYGEPFF.